This TCR beta chain was found in a study of T cells in Graves' hyperthyroidism and ophthalmopathy. The CDR3 length is 14 residues. The germline V and J ends were trimmed by 0 bases and 6 bases, with 12 bases remaining between them. Per the germline V gene, CDR1 is MNHNY and CDR2 is SVGAGI (reference sequence). The source material, RNA transcripts, was used to amplify TCR beta CDR3 regions. First-round RT-PCR with HTBI primers amplified the TCR CDR3 region. TCRdb re-derived calls from the multiplex PCR reads in MiXCR, one entry per CDR3 protein. The sample includes approximately 600,000 distinct CDR3 sequences, 13% to 15% of them seen just once. This clonotype was detected many times.

This receptor was taken from a woman aged 18-35 years with Graves' ophthalmopathy. The V and J genes are TRBV6-6 and TRBJ2-7; TRBD2 is a possible D gene (6 bases). The sample consisted of blood. This CDR3 is CASSYSARGGEQYF. The CDR3 DNA reads TGTGCCAGCAGTTACTCGGCGCGGGGTGGCGAGCAGTACTTC.